One sample yielded the 5 T cell receptor beta chains listed below, sequenced in a study of blood T cell repertoires in COVID-19. Profiled with immunoSEQ multiplex PCR; TCRdb holds only in-frame clones, not every one. Among about 190,000 clones listed, roughly 83% were seen once. Sequenced sample: PBMCs or T cells enriched from blood (not recorded which). These receptors were taken from a young woman who had recovered from COVID-19.

This clone has a single count. J is TRBJ2-7 and V is TRBV5-6; D is possibly TRBD1 (5 bases). The V gene lost 1 base and the J gene lost 2 bases, with 10 bases spanning the gap. CDR3 size: 14 residues. The germline CDR1 and CDR2 sequences are SGHDT and YYEEEE. CDR3 sequence reads: CASSLRTRAYEQYF. The CDR3 DNA follows: TGTGCCAGCAGCTTGAGGACACGGGCCTACGAGCAGTACTTC.

The chain employs TRBV7-2 and TRBJ2-2; tentative D call: TRBD2 (6 bases). CDR3 length: 15 residues. Germline CDR1 is SGHTA and CDR2 is FQGNSA. Trimming cost V 3 bases and J 0 bases, with 8 bases left between them. CDR3 region: CASSFGGSNTGELFF. CDR3 coding DNA: TGTGCCAGCAGCTTTGGGGGGTCGAACACCGGGGAGCTGTTTTTT.

The chain employs TRBV7-9 and TRBJ1-1; TRBD1 agrees at 7 bases. This CDR3 comprises 16 residues. The junction had 4 bases not matched to a gene; V was cut back by 0 bases and J by 0 bases. The germline CDR1 and CDR2 sequences are SEHNR and FQNEAQ (reference sequence). CDR3 in amino acids: CASSLAGGAMNTEAFF. Written as DNA, the CDR3 is TGTGCCAGCAGCTTAGCAGGGGGCGCAATGAACACTGAAGCTTTCTTT.

This chain connects TRBV27 to TRBJ1-1; D remains ambiguous. Germline CDR1 and CDR2: MNHEY and SMNVEV (reference sequence). Between the trimmed V and J ends, which lost 5 bases and 3 bases, there was a span of 13 bases. CDR3 size: 14 residues. This CDR3 is CASSLLGRDTEAFF. CDR3 coding DNA: TGTGCCAGCAGTCTGCTTGGGAGGGACACTGAAGCTTTCTTT.

The rearrangement joins TRBV5-1 to TRBJ2-7; TRBD2 agrees at 7 bases. Germline CDR1 SGHRS, CDR2 YFSETQ. Trimming cost V 1 base and J 2 bases; bases outside gene matches: 6. The CDR3 length is 15 residues. CDR3 residues: CASSLRASGTYEQYF. CDR3 nucleotides: TGCGCCAGCAGCTTGAGGGCTAGCGGTACCTACGAGCAGTACTTC.